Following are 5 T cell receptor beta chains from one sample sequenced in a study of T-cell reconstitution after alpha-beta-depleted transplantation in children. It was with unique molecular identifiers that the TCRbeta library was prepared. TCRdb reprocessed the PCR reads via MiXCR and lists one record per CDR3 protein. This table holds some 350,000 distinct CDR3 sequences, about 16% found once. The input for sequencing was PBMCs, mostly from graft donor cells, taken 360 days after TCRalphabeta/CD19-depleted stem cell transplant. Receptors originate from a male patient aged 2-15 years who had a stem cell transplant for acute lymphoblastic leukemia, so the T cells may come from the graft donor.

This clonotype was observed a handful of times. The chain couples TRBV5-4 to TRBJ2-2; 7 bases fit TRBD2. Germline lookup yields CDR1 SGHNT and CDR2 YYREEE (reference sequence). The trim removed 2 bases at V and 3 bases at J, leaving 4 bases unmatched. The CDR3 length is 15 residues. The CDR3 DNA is TGTGCCAGCAGCTTCGGGGAGGGTGACACCGGGGAGCTGTTTTTT. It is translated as CASSFGEGDTGELFF. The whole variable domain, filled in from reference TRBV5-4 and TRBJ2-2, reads ETGVTQSPTHLIKTRGQQVTLRCSSQSGHNTVSWYQQALGQGPQFIFQYYREEENGRGNFPPRFSGLQFPNYSSELNVNALELDDSALYLCASSFGEGDTGELFFGEGSRLTVL.

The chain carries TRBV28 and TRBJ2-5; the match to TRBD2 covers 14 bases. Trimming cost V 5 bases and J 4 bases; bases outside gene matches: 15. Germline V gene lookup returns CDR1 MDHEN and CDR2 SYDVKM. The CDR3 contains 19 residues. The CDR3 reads CASSLLLGLAGVGGETQYF. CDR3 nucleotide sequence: TGTGCCAGCAGTCTACTCCTGGGACTAGCGGGAGTGGGGGGAGAGACCCAGTACTTC. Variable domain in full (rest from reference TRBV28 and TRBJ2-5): DVKVTQSSRYLVKRTGEKVFLECVQDMDHENMFWYRQDPGLGLRLIYFSYDVKMKEKGDIPEGYSVSREKKERFSLILESASTNQTSMYLCASSLLLGLAGVGGETQYFGPGTRLLVL.

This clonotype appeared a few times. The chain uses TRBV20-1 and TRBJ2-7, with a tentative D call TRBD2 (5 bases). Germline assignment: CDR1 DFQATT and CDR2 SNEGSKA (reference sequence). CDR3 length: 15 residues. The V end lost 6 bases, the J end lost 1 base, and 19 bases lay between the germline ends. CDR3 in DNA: TGCAGTGCCAGCGGACGGCCCCAATTTTCCTACGAGCAGTACTTC. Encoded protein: CSASGRPQFSYEQYF.

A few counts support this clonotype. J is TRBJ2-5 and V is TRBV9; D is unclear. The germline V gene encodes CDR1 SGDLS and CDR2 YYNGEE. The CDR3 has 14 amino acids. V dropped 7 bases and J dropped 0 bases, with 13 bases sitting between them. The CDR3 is CASGETNYQETQYF. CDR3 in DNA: TGTGCCAGCGGAGAGACAAACTACCAAGAGACCCAGTACTTC.

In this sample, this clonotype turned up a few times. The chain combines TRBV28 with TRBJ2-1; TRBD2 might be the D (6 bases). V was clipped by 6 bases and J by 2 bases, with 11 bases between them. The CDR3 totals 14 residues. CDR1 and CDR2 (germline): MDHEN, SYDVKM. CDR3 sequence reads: CASREPSAYNEQFF. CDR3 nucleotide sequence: TGTGCCAGCAGAGAACCTAGCGCCTACAATGAGCAGTTCTTC.